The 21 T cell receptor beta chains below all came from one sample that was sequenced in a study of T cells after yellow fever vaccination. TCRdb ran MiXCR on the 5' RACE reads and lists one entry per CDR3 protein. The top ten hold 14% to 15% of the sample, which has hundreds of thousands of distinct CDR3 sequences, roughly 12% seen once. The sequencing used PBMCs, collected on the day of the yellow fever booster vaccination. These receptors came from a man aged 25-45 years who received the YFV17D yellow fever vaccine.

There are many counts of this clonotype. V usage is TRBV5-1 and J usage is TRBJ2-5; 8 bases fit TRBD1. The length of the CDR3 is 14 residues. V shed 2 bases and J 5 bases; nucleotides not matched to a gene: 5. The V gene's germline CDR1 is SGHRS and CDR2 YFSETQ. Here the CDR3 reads CASSLGQGQETQYF. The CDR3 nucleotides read TGCGCCAGCAGCTTAGGACAGGGTCAGGAGACCCAGTACTTC.

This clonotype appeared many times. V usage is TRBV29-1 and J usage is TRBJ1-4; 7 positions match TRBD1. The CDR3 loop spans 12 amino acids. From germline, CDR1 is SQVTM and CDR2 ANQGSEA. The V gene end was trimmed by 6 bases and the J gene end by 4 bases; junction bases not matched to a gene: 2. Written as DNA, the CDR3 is TGCAGCGTCGGGACAGATAATGAAAAACTGTTTTTT. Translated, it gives CSVGTDNEKLFF.

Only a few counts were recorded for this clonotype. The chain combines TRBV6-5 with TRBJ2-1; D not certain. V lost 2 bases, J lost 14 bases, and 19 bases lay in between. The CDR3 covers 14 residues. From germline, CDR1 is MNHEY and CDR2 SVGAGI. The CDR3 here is CASSYSPGAVSEFF. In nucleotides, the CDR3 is TGTGCCAGCAGTTACAGTCCCGGAGCAGTAAGCGAGTTCTTC.

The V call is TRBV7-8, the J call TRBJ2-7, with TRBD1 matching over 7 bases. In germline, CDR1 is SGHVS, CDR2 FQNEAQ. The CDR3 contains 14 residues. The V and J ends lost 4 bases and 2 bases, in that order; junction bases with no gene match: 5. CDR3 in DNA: TGTGCCAGCAGCTCACGGGACAGTCCCTACGAGCAGTACTTC. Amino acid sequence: CASSSRDSPYEQYF.

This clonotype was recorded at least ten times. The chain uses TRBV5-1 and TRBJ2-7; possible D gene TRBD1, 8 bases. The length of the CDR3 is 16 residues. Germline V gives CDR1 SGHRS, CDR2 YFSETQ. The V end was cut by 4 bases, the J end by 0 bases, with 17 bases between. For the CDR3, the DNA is TGCGCCAGCAGCCCTGACAGGGGACTAAGCTCCTACGAGCAGTACTTC. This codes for CASSPDRGLSSYEQYF.

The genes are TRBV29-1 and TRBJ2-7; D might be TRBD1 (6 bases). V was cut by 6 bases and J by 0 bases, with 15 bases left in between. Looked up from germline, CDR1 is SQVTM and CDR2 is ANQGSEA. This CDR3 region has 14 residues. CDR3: CSVKKTRGSYEQYF. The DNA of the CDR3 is TGCAGCGTGAAAAAAACCAGGGGCTCCTACGAGCAGTACTTC.

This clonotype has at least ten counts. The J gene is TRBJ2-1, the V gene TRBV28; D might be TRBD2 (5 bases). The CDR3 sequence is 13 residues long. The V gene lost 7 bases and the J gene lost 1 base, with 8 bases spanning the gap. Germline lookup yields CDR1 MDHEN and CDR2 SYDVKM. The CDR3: CASNRGSYNEQFF. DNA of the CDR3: TGTGCCAGCAATCGGGGTTCCTACAATGAGCAGTTCTTC. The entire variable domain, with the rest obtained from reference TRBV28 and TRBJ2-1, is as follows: DVKVTQSSRYLVKRTGEKVFLECVQDMDHENMFWYRQDPGLGLRLIYFSYDVKMKEKGDIPEGYSVSREKKERFSLILESASTNQTSMYLCASNRGSYNEQFFGPGTRLTVL.

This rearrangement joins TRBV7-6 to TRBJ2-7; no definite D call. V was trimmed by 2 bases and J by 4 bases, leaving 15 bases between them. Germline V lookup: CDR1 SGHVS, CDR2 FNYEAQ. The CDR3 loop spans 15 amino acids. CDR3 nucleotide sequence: TGTGCCAGCAGCTTAACCTGGGCCCTAGAATACGAGCAGTACTTC. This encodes CASSLTWALEYEQYF.

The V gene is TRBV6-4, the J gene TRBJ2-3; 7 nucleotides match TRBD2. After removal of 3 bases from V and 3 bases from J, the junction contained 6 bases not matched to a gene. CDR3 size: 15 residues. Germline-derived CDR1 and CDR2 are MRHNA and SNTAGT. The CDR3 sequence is CASSEDSGLTDTQYF. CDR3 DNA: TGTGCCAGCAGTGAGGATAGCGGGTTAACAGATACGCAGTATTTT.

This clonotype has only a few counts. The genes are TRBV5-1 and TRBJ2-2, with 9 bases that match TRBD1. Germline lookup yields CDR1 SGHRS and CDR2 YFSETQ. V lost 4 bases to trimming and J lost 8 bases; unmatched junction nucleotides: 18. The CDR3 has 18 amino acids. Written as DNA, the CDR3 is TGCGCCAGCAGCCCACGCGCCGGGGGACAGGGTACTTTGGGGGAGCTGTTTTTT. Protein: CASSPRAGGQGTLGELFF.

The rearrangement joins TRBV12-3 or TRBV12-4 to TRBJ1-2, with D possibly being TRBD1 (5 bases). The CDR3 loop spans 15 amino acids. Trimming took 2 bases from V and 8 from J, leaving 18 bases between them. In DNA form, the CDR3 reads TGTGCCAGCAGTTTACGGCACGATGGGGGGAACGGCTACACCTTC. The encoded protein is CASSLRHDGGNGYTF.

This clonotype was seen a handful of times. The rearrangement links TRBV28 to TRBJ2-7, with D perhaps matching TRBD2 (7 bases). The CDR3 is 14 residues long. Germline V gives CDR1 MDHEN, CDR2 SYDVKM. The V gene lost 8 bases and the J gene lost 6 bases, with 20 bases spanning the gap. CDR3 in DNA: TGTGCCAGCGGGGGGGGCAGGGCTGTTGCCGAGCAGTACTTC. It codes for CASGGGRAVAEQYF.

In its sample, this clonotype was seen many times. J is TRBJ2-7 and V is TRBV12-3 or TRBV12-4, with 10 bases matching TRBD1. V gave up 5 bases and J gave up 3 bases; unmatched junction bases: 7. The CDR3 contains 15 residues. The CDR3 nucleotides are TGTGCCAGCAGTCTCCGGACAGGGGGAGGCTACGAGCAGTACTTC. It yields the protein CASSLRTGGGYEQYF.

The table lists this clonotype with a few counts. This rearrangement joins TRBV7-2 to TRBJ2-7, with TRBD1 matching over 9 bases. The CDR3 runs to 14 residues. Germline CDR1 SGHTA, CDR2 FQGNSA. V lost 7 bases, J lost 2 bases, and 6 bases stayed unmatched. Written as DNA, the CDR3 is TGTGCCAGCAACCCGACAGGGGGTGCCTACGAGCAGTACTTC. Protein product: CASNPTGGAYEQYF.

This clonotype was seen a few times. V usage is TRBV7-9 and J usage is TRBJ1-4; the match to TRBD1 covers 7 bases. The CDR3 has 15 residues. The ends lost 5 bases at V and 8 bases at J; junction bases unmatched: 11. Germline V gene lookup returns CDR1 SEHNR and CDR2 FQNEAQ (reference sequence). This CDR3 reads CASSQGGFFSEKLFF. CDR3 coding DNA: TGTGCCAGCAGCCAGGGGGGATTTTTTTCCGAAAAACTGTTTTTT.

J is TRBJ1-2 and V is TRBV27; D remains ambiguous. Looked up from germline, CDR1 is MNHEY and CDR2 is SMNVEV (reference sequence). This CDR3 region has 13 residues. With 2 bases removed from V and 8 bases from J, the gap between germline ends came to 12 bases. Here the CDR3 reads CASSLTPDGGYTF. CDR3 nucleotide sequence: TGTGCCAGCAGTTTAACCCCGGACGGAGGCTACACCTTC.

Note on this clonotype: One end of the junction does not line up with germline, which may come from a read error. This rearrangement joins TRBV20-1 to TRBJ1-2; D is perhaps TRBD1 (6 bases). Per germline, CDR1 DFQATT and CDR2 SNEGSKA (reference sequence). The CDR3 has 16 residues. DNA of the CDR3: TGCTGTGCTAGAGTAGCCAGGGGAGTATCAGAATATGGCTACACCTTC. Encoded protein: CCARVARGVSEYGYTF.

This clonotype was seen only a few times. CDR3 coding DNA: TGTGCCAGCAGTTACACTGCTAGCGAGGAGTACAATGAGCAGTTCTTC. It specifies CASSYTASEEYNEQFF. The chain recombines TRBV6-5 with TRBJ2-1, with a weak D call TRBD2 (6 bases). This CDR3 contains 16 residues. Germline CDR1 and CDR2: MNHEY and SVGAGI. Trimming left V 2 bases short and J 4 bases short, with 15 bases between.

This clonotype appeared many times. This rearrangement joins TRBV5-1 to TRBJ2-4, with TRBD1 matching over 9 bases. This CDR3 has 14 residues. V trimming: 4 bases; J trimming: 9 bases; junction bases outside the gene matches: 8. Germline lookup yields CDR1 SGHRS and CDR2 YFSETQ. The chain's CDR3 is CASSRGTGNGIQYF. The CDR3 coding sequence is TGCGCCAGCAGCAGAGGGACAGGGAACGGCATTCAGTACTTC.

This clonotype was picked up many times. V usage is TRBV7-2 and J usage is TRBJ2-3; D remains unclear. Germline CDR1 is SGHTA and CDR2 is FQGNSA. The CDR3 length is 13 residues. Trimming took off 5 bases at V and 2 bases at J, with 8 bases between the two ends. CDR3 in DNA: TGTGCCAGCAGCCTCGGGTTCACAGATACGCAGTATTTT. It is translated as CASSLGFTDTQYF.

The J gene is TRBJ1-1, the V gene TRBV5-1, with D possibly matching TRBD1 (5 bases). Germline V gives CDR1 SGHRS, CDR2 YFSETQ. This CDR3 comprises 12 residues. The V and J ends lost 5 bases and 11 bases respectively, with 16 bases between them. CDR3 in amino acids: CASSSAGGGAFF. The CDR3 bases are TGCGCCAGCAGTTCAGCGGGGGGTGGCGCTTTCTTT.